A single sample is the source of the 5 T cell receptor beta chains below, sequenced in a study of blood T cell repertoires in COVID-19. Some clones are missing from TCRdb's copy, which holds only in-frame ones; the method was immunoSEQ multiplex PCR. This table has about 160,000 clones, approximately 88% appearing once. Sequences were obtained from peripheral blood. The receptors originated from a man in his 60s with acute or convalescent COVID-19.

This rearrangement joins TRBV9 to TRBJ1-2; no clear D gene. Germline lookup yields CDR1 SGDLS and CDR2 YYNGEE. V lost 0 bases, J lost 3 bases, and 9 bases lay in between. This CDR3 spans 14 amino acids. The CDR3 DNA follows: TGTGCCAGCAGCGTAGTTACAGCCGACTATGGCTACACCTTC. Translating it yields CASSVVTADYGYTF. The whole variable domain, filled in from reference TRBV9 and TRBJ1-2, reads DSGVTQTPKHLITATGQRVTLRCSPRSGDLSVYWYQQSLDQGLQFLIQYYNGEERAKGNILERFSAQQFPDLHSELNLSSLELGDSALYFCASSVVTADYGYTFGSGTRLTVV.

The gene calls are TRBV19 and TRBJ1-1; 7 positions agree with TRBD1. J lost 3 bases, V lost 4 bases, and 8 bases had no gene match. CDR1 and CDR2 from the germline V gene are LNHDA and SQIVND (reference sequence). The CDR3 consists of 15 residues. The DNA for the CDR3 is TGTGCCAGTAGTACCCAGACAGGGATGCACACTGAAGCTTTCTTT. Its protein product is CASSTQTGMHTEAFF.

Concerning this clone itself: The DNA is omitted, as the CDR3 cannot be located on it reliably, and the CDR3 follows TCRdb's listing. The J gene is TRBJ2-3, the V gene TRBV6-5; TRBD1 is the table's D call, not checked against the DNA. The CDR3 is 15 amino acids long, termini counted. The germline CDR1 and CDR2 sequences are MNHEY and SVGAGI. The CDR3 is CASSLGTGQLRAQYF.

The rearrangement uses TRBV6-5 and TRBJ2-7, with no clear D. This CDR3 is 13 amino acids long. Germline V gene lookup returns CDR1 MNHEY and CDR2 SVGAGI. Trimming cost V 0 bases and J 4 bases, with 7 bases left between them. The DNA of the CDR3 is TGTGCCAGCAGTTACTCTGAGGTTTACGAGCAGTACTTC. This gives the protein CASSYSEVYEQYF.

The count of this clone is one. The CDR3, as DNA: TGTGCCAGCAGTGACCGGGACAGGGGGCTTAACACTGAAGCTTTCTTT. Its translation: CASSDRDRGLNTEAFF. The chain links TRBV27 to TRBJ1-1, with TRBD1 matching 12 bases. The J segment lost 2 bases and the V segment lost 5 bases, leaving 6 bases of the junction unmatched. The CDR3 extends over 16 amino acids. Per the germline V gene, CDR1 is MNHEY and CDR2 is SMNVEV (reference sequence).